The clone carrying this TCR beta chain was detected only once. The data originate from a study of cytomegalovirus exposure and HLA in healthy donors. The PCR ran on 60 Vbeta and 13 Jbeta primers. TCRdb keeps only in-frame clones here, not all; method: immunoSEQ multiplex PCR. The sample lists some 150,000 clones; approximately 85% were seen once. V shed 1 base and J 6 bases; nucleotides not matched to a gene: 4. This CDR3 spans 14 amino acids. Germline CDR1 SGHTA, CDR2 FQGNSA. The sample consisted of PBMCs. The TCR sequence derives from a man in his fifties in good health and CMV-seropositive. The chain recombines TRBV7-2 with TRBJ2-7; 9 bases map to TRBD2. DNA of the CDR3: TGTGCCAGCAGCTTAGAAGGGACTAGCCTCGAGCAGTACTTC. Protein product: CASSLEGTSLEQYF.